Given below is one TCR beta chain in context. Data came from immunoSEQ multiplex PCR; TCRdb stores just in-frame clones and leaves some out. The sample holds some 70,000 clones, 88% seen once. The entry originates in a study of blood T cell repertoires in COVID-19. The wider study: T cells, B-cell-depleted T cells, or PBMCs provided the cDNA or gDNA that served as material.

The CDR3 covers 13 residues. The V gene lost 5 bases and the J gene lost 0 bases, with 7 bases spanning the gap. The germline V gene has CDR1 SGHTA and CDR2 FQGNSA. The clonotype comes from an older woman with COVID-19, enrolled during active disease. The gene calls are TRBV7-2 and TRBJ1-1; D is uncertain. Sequencing input: peripheral blood. The CDR3 DNA is TGTGCCAGCAGCCAACACATGAACACTGAAGCTTTCTTT. Translating it yields CASSQHMNTEAFF. Using reference TRBV7-2 and TRBJ1-1 for the parts outside the CDR3, the full variable domain is GAGVSQSPSNKVTEKGKDVELRCDPISGHTALYWYRQSLGQGLEFLIYFQGNSAPDKSGLPSDRFSAERTGGSVSTLTIQRTQQEDSAVYLCASSQHMNTEAFFGQGTRLTVV.